The clone carrying this T cell receptor (beta chain) was counted between two and nine times. The donors, healthy adults who were HIV-negative, had experienced no recent acute infections or vaccinations. What was sequenced on ten immunoSEQ deep assay plates was unsorted PBMC DNA. Method: immunoSEQ multiplex PCR; TCRdb's copy keeps in-frame clones and lacks some. The sample consists of approximately 470,000 clones, approximately 80% of them appearing once. These data come from a study of shared clonotypes between healthy human individuals. The CDR3 has 16 amino acids. The V end lost 3 bases, the J end lost 4 bases, and 18 bases lay between the germline ends. Germline CDR1 and CDR2: KGHSH and LQKENI.

The chain links TRBV18 to TRBJ1-1; D is perhaps TRBD1 (6 bases). The sample was PBMCs. The sequence derives from a woman aged 40 to 50 in good health. Some clones in this sample may be carry-over from other donors' samples. CDR3 nucleotides: TGTGCCAGCTCACCCGCCCTTAGGGGCAGGGGCACTGAAGCTTTCTTT. Protein sequence: CASSPALRGRGTEAFF.